A selection of T cell receptor beta chains follows, all from one sample in a study of blood T cell repertoires in COVID-19. Some clones are missing from TCRdb's copy, which holds only in-frame ones; the method was immunoSEQ multiplex PCR. The sample carries around 230,000 clones, more than 70% recorded once. The specimen was PBMCs or T cells enriched from blood (not recorded which). The receptors originated from a woman aged 40 to 55 with acute COVID-19. Both conserved end residues are part of each CDR3. Each record gives: J gene, clone size, V gene, CDR3 protein. Clone size, where shown, is once, few, many, or a class for clones that have expanded.

>TRBJ1-3|few|TRBV5-8
CASSLSTGSAGNTIYF
>TRBJ1-1|once|TRBV12-3/TRBV12-4
CASSIDTEAFF
>TRBJ2-7|NA|TRBV6-5
CASSRHPYEQYF
>TRBJ1-2|NA|TRBV14
CASSLRTGGAPRGYTF
>TRBJ2-1|NA|TRBV3-1/TRBV3-2
CASSLGGTGHNEQFF
>TRBJ2-7|NA|TRBV19
CASSIAGEGLEQYF
>TRBJ2-4|NA|TRBV19
CASTPAGENIQYF
>TRBJ2-3|many|TRBV4-3
CASSSVGVDTQYF
>TRBJ1-6|once|TRBV7-9
CANGAGTGNSPLHF
>TRBJ2-5|NA|TRBV7-9
CASSFGTGWGTQYF
>TRBJ1-1|NA|TRBV7-8
CASGAVEGLGTEAFF
>TRBJ2-2|once|TRBV18
CASSQDLASVGELFF
>TRBJ2-4|NA|TRBV19
CASSRGQAGGPSAKNIQYF
>TRBJ1-2|NA|TRBV18
CASSSGQRARFDSDYGYTF
>TRBJ1-1|NA|TRBV12-3/TRBV12-4
CASSRTGNTEAFF
>TRBJ1-1|NA|TRBV11-2
CASSSQVRRANTEAFF
>TRBJ2-2|NA|TRBV7-8
CASSLYQGGTGELFF
>TRBJ2-7|NA|TRBV7-2
CASSLALAGLHEQYF
>TRBJ1-1|NA|TRBV11-2
CASSPQGLNTEAFF
>TRBJ2-3|NA|TRBV2
CAPQGETDTQYF
>TRBJ2-7|NA|TRBV7-2
CASSYRTGRPDEQYF
>TRBJ1-3|NA|TRBV7-8
CASSLVHTGGPGNTIYF
>TRBJ2-1|NA|TRBV19
CASSIGQAPNEQFF
>TRBJ1-3|NA|TRBV19
CASSVSRQGRNSGNTIYF
>TRBJ1-2|NA|TRBV7-2
CASSTSPGHYGYTF
>TRBJ1-1|NA|TRBV18
CASSPGTGETEAFF
>TRBJ1-4|NA|TRBV4-1
CASSQDRTGFTNEKLFF
>TRBJ2-7|NA|TRBV7-9
CASTGTGPTYEQYF
>TRBJ2-1|NA|TRBV18
CASSSSRGGNYNEQFF
>TRBJ1-2|NA|TRBV18
CASSPLTFSGSVLNGYTF
>TRBJ1-2|NA|TRBV6-5
CASSYAGGAPNYGYTF
>TRBJ1-2|NA|TRBV6-2/TRBV6-3
CASSSQTENYGYTF
>TRBJ1-6|NA|TRBV19
CASSTDRSSPLHF
>TRBJ2-4|once|TRBV18
CASSPSPVVAKNIQYF
>TRBJ1-1|NA|TRBV5-5
CASSGWGPSRNTEAFF
>TRBJ1-5|NA|TRBV7-2
CASSFKQLSQPQHF
>TRBJ1-1|NA|TRBV2
CASTRTGGFGAFF
>TRBJ1-4|NA|TRBV15
CATSRGDSGANEKLFF
>TRBJ2-5|NA|TRBV29-1
CSVEGARARETQYF
>TRBJ1-2|NA|TRBV5-6
CASSPGDRGVGYTF
>TRBJ2-2|NA|TRBV3-1/TRBV3-2
CASADSVELFF
>TRBJ2-1|NA|TRBV24-1
CATSEAGPTYNEQFF
>TRBJ2-7|once|TRBV5-1
CASSPLRGGGDFYEQYF
>TRBJ2-1|NA|TRBV24-1
CATSDSDRGGFTSRQFF
>TRBJ1-2|NA|TRBV5-4
CASSPGTAYGYTF
>TRBJ1-1|few|TRBV6-5
CASSYQTGTGSMAFF
>TRBJ1-2|NA|TRBV7-9
CASSSNGQGAGYTF
>TRBJ1-1|once|TRBV5-4
CASSKSGGSGTEAFF
>TRBJ2-7|NA|TRBV9
CASSVGGSYEQYF
>TRBJ1-5|NA|TRBV3-1/TRBV3-2
CASSQDLSNQPQHF
>TRBJ2-3|NA|TRBV29-1
CSVDQGGNTQYF
>TRBJ1-1|once|TRBV10-1
CASSEQGNTEAFF
>TRBJ2-4|NA|TRBV12-5
CASGLPKGQQNIQYF
>TRBJ1-6|NA|TRBV5-4
CASSGGQAYSPLHF
>TRBJ1-4|NA|TRBV2
CASRESAGNEKLFF
>TRBJ2-1|NA|TRBV6-2/TRBV6-3
CASSYGSGLYNEQFF
>TRBJ2-7|NA|TRBV5-1
CASSLGGTGAPYEQYF
>TRBJ2-3|NA|TRBV21-1
CASNASPILAGVATDTQYF
>TRBJ2-3|NA|TRBV9
CASSVATGEISDTQYF